This TCR beta chain originates from a study of T cell repertoires and HLA-DP antigens listed by TCRdb under 2018. Turning to the overall study: An in vitro model of CD4+ T cell alloreactivity against allogeneic HLA-DP presented by transduced HeLa cells was used in the study. Compared with self, one alloantigen differed at one amino acid in the peptide-binding groove and the other differed at fewer than 12, modelling structurally similar versus dissimilar alloantigens. Of the three donors, two were male and one was female, with ages ranging from the 18-to-29 band to the 60-to-69 band. On average, around 200 ng of DNA went in for sorted CD137+CD4+ samples, versus 1,200 ng for pre-culture CD4+ samples. Study-wide findings and limitations: Clones undetected before culture had an average cumulative frequency of approximately 35% against one allele versus less than 65% against the other. The study was limited by having just a few donors, by relying on a non-physiological HeLa antigen-presenting system, and by using total CD4+ cells as responders. Similar clonality (roughly 0.4) was observed for sorted CD137+ cells against both alloantigens, and this clonality was much higher than that observed in pre-culture samples (roughly 0.04). The naive and memory CD4+ repertoires were not analysed as separate populations.

TCRB CDR3 regions were amplified with the immunoSEQ multiplex PCR using forward primers for 54 TRBV segments and reverse primers for 13 TRBJ segments. Pre-culture CD4+ samples were sequenced at deep resolution, targeting 200,000 T cell genomes. Sequencing of the amplicons on an Illumina HiSeq System generated 87 bp reads spanning the CDR3. Per the authors' processing: Correction for PCR and sequencing errors was applied to reads, and CDR3 regions were defined through alignment to IMGT reference sequences. Synthetic template pools were used to estimate template counts and unique rearrangement counts. Clonality was computed as 1 minus Pielou's evenness. Richness was estimated with the Daley-Smith estimator. Repertoire overlap was measured with Morisita's index. Clones present in cultured samples but not detected in the pre-culture repertoire of the same donor were defined as low-abundance clones. TCRdb took over this immuneACCESS table, retaining in-frame rearrangements with V and J assigned. Such tables are incomplete; in checked studies, under half of the missing clones stem from an unresolved V gene, and the remainder is unexplained. Clonal size and the V and J genes are those of that table, whereas D and trimming came from the DNA. For this sample there are approximately 100,000 clones; about 89% appear just once. Clones ranked in the top ten supply 1.5% to 2% of the sample.

Magnetic bead negative selection was used to isolate untouched CD4+ T cells from Ficoll-separated PBMC, with purity averaging about 98%. Untouched CD4+ T cells were isolated with magnetic beads from Ficoll-separated PBMC, and a purity of roughly 98% was reached with negligible CD8+ contamination. Peripheral blood mononuclear cells came from the buffy coats of three healthy blood donors. All three donors were CMV seronegative. The DNeasy Blood & Tissue Kit was used for extraction of genomic DNA. Genomic DNA from sorted CD137+CD4+ cells and from pre-culture CD4+ baseline samples of each subject was subjected to TCRB sequencing. Measured from the cysteine to the phenylalanine, the CDR3 is 13 residues long. The retained sequence is limited to the CDR3, 39 bases, with the frame set at the first base. V sheds 8 bases and J sheds 6 bases, leaving 13 bases between their ends. The germline V gene (reference sequence) specifies SEHNR as CDR1 and FQNEAQ as CDR2.

About this clone itself: It has no known antigen specificity. Per-base qualities were not stored, and no clone one base away is much larger.

This sequence was found in a man aged 50 to 60 in good health and CMV-seronegative. The sequencing input was CD4+ T cells from PBMCs. The chain uses TRBV7-9 and TRBJ1-4; a confident D gene designation cannot be given. The bases are TGTGCCAGCCGAGGCGGGGTAGATGAAAAACTGTTTTTT. Its protein is CASRGGVDEKLFF.